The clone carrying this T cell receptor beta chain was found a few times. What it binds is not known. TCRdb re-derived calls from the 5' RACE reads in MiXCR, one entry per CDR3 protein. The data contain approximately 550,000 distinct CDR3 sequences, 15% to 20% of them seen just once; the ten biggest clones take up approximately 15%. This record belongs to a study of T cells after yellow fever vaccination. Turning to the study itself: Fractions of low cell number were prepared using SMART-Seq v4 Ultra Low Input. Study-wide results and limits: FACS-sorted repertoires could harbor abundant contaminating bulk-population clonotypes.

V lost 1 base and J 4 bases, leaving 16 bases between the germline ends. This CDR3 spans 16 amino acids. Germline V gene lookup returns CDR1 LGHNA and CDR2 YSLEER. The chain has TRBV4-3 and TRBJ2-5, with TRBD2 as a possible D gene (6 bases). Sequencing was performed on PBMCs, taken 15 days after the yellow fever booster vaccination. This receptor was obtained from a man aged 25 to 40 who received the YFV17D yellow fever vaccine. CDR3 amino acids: CASSQGGSGVGETQYF. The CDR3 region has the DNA TGCGCCAGCAGCCAAGGTGGATCGGGAGTCGGAGAGACCCAGTACTTC.